The 21 T cell receptor beta chains below come from one sample, sequenced in a study of blood T cells in healthy people across ages. Combining a sample-barcoded 5' primer with a J-beta primer mix, a second PCR ran for about 6 to 12 cycles. Each CDR3 protein gets one entry after TCRdb re-called the 5' RACE reads with MiXCR. The sample holds roughly 500,000 distinct CDR3 sequences, 25% to 30% seen once. Sequencing was done on a sample of blood. These receptors came from a woman aged 70-85 years in good health.

This rearrangement joins TRBV5-1 to TRBJ2-3; D could derive from TRBD1 or TRBD2 (5 bases each). This CDR3 has 16 amino acids. V was cut by 1 base and J by 4 bases, with 16 bases left in between. Germline V gene sequence: CDR1 SGHRS, CDR2 YFSETQ. CDR3 nucleotides: TGCGCCAGCAGCTTGCTAGGGGAGCCTTTTCCAGATACGCAGTATTTT. This gives the protein CASSLLGEPFPDTQYF.

This chain connects TRBV7-6 to TRBJ1-4, with D possibly TRBD1 on 6 matching bases. CDR1 SGHVS and CDR2 FNYEAQ come from the germline V gene. The length of the CDR3 is 15 residues. The ends were cut back, 5 bases at V and 5 bases at J, with 15 bases in the middle. This chain's CDR3 is CASSRAGTKNEKLFF. The CDR3 DNA is TGTGCCAGCAGCCGGGCGGGGACAAAAAATGAAAAACTGTTTTTT. Full variable domain (rest looked up from reference TRBV7-6 and TRBJ1-4): GAGVSQSPRYKVTKRGQDVALRCDPISGHVSLYWYRQALGQGPEFLTYFNYEAQQDKSGLPNDRFSAERPEGSISTLTIQRTEQRDSAMYRCASSRAGTKNEKLFFGSGTQLSVL.

This chain connects TRBV7-2 to TRBJ2-1; D might be TRBD2 (5 bases). The V end lost 7 bases, the J end lost 10 bases, and 14 bases lay between the germline ends. Germline V gene data show CDR1 as SGHTA and CDR2 as FQGNSA. The CDR3 runs 12 residues. The CDR3 region has the DNA TGTGCCAGCAACAGAGGACGGGGAGAGCAGTTCTTC. Translated, it gives CASNRGRGEQFF.

The V and J genes are TRBV15 and TRBJ1-1; no reliable D call. Trimming took off 0 bases at V and 8 bases at J, with 10 bases between the two ends. The CDR3 runs 13 residues. Germline V gives CDR1 LNHNV, CDR2 YYDKDF (reference sequence). CDR3 loop: CATSRDLGREAFF. The CDR3 DNA reads TGTGCCACCAGCAGAGATCTCGGGAGGGAAGCTTTCTTT.

The CDR3 DNA reads TGTGCCAGCAGTCAACAGGGAGCTAATGAAAAACTGTTTTTT. Translating it yields CASSQQGANEKLFF. This chain joins TRBV12-3 or TRBV12-4 and TRBJ1-4; weak D call: TRBD1 (6 bases). The CDR3 is 14 residues long. The V end was cut by 5 bases, the J end by 3 bases, with 10 bases between.

V usage is TRBV12-3 or TRBV12-4 and J usage is TRBJ2-7, with 7 bases that match TRBD1. V was clipped by 7 bases and J by 0 bases; unmatched bases: 9. This CDR3 is built from 15 residues. The CDR3 DNA follows: TGTGCCAGCACCGAGACAGGGAAGGGCTCCTACGAGCAGTACTTC. As protein: CASTETGKGSYEQYF.

This clonotype has only a few counts. The chain links TRBV24-1 to TRBJ2-2; 8 nucleotides align to TRBD1. The germline V gene encodes CDR1 KGHDR and CDR2 SFDVKD. The CDR3 runs to 15 residues. With V trimmed by 4 bases and J by 6 bases, 6 bases remained unmatched. The CDR3 DNA reads as TGTGCCACCAGTGAGGGGGACAGGAGAGCCGGGGAGCTGTTTTTT. It codes for CATSEGDRRAGELFF.

This clonotype was detected many times. The chain carries TRBV5-1 and TRBJ2-5, with a possible D match to TRBD2 (7 bases). The end of the DNA is better explained by TRBJ2-7, so the J call may be wrong. Germline CDR1 is SGHRS and CDR2 is YFSETQ. The CDR3 covers 15 residues. CDR3 coding DNA: TGCGCCAGCAGCTTGATGGGCGGGGGCCCCTCCGAGCAGTACTTC. Encoded protein: CASSLMGGGPSEQYF.

This clonotype came up many times. The rearrangement links TRBV4-2 to TRBJ1-2; 10 bases map to TRBD1. CDR1 and CDR2 (germline): LGHNA, YNFKEQ. This CDR3 is built from 17 residues. V was pared by 0 bases and J by 0 bases, with 4 bases of the junction left unmatched. As DNA, the CDR3 is TGTGCCAGCAGCCAAGATCGACAGGGGGCGGCTAACTATGGCTACACCTTC. This encodes CASSQDRQGAANYGYTF.

V gene TRBV6-6 combines with J gene TRBJ2-1; D may be TRBD1 (5 bases). Trimming removed 2 bases from V and 9 bases from J, with 17 bases in between. In germline, CDR1 is MNHNY, CDR2 SVGAGI (reference sequence). The CDR3 is 15 residues long. The CDR3: CASSYLQGTDGEQFF. CDR3 sequence (DNA): TGTGCCAGCAGTTACCTTCAGGGAACTGATGGTGAGCAGTTCTTC.

This clonotype was picked up a small number of times. V is TRBV2 and J is TRBJ1-2; D remains unclear. Between the trimmed V and J ends, which lost 1 base and 5 bases, there was a span of 8 bases. This CDR3 spans 13 amino acids. Germline V gene sequence: CDR1 SNHLY, CDR2 FYNNEI. The CDR3 here is CASSEGTRYGYTF. The DNA of the CDR3 is TGTGCCAGCAGTGAAGGGACTCGGTATGGCTACACCTTC.

This clonotype was counted once. This chain uses TRBV20-1 with TRBJ2-4, with TRBD1 as a possible D gene (5 bases). V lost 0 bases, J lost 7 bases, and 13 bases lay in between. There are 14 residues in the CDR3. CDR1 DFQATT and CDR2 SNEGSKA come from the germline V gene (reference sequence). The CDR3 here is CSARDQGKGNIQYF. The CDR3 DNA reads TGCAGTGCTAGAGATCAAGGGAAGGGGAACATTCAGTACTTC.

In its sample, this clonotype was seen a few times. V gene TRBV5-1 combines with J gene TRBJ2-5; D not resolved. The assigned J gene may be wrong: the sequence end matches TRBJ2-7 better. Germline values: CDR1 SGHRS, CDR2 YFSETQ. The CDR3 contains 15 residues. CDR3 sequence: CASSPDFNGSDEQYF. The CDR3 DNA is TGCGCCAGCAGCCCCGACTTTAATGGATCGGACGAGCAGTACTTC.

The chain links TRBV6-5 to TRBJ2-1, with TRBD1 identical over 9 bases. The CDR3 loop spans 13 amino acids. The germline V gene encodes CDR1 MNHEY and CDR2 SVGAGI. V was clipped by 6 bases and J by 6 bases; unmatched bases: 3. The CDR3 DNA sequence: TGTGCCAGCAGACGACAGGGGGTCAATGAGCAGTTCTTC. It encodes CASRRQGVNEQFF.

Here the CDR3 reads CASSVTGGAGNSPLHF. CDR3 DNA: TGTGCCAGCAGCGTGACAGGGGGCGCGGGGAATTCACCCCTCCACTTT. The V gene is TRBV9, the J gene TRBJ1-6; 10 bases are a match to TRBD1. The CDR3 extends over 16 amino acids. After removal of 2 bases from V and 7 bases from J, the junction contained 6 bases not matched to a gene. The germline gives CDR1 SGDLS, CDR2 YYNGEE.

This sequence joins TRBV11-2 and TRBJ1-2; D ambiguous. Germline V CDR1 and CDR2: SGHAT, FQNNGV. This CDR3 is 15 amino acids long. V was clipped by 5 bases and J by 0 bases, with 13 bases between them. CDR3 amino acids: CASSQTSGANYGYTF. CDR3 in DNA: TGTGCCAGCAGCCAGACGTCCGGGGCTAACTATGGCTACACCTTC. Together with reference TRBV11-2 and TRBJ1-2, the CDR3 gives the full variable domain: EAGVAQSPRYKIIEKRQSVAFWCNPISGHATLYWYQQILGQGPKLLIQFQNNGVVDDSQLPKDRFSAERLKGVDSTLKIQPAKLEDSAVYLCASSQTSGANYGYTFGSGTRLTVV.

The chain recombines TRBV20-1 with TRBJ1-2, with D possibly TRBD1 on 6 matching bases. With 3 bases removed from V and 10 bases from J, the gap between germline ends came to 12 bases. This CDR3 region has 11 residues. Germline CDR1 reads DFQATT; CDR2 reads SNEGSKA (reference sequence). The CDR3 loop reads CSASGQGIYTF. The CDR3 region has the DNA TGCAGTGCTAGCGGGCAGGGGATCTACACCTTC.

This clonotype came up a few times. The gene calls are TRBV13 and TRBJ2-7; D is ambiguous. Germline CDR1 is PRHDT and CDR2 is FYEKMQ (reference sequence). The V end was cut by 5 bases, the J end by 7 bases, with 24 bases between. This CDR3 spans 16 amino acids. The CDR3 DNA reads as TGTGCCAGCAGCCTCCGACACAATCCTCCCAATGGGGAGCAGTACTTC. Translation gives CASSLRHNPPNGEQYF.

The chain recombines TRBV5-1 with TRBJ1-1; 9 bases align to TRBD1. Looked up from germline, CDR1 is SGHRS and CDR2 is YFSETQ. The CDR3 is made up of 15 amino acids. The J segment lost 5 bases and the V segment lost 4 bases, leaving 9 bases of the junction unmatched. The chain's CDR3 is CASSDPGQGMTEAFF. The CDR3 DNA reads TGCGCCAGCAGCGACCCGGGACAGGGTATGACTGAAGCTTTCTTT.

The rearrangement uses TRBV3-1 and TRBJ2-5; D is uncertain. There are 12 residues in the CDR3. CDR1 is LGHDT, CDR2 YNNKEL, per germline (reference sequence). Trimming removed 2 bases at V and 7 bases at J, with 8 bases between. DNA of the CDR3: TGTGCCAGCAGCCAAAGGGAAGGGACCCAGTACTTC. This translates into CASSQREGTQYF.

The chain couples TRBV29-1 to TRBJ2-5, with D perhaps TRBD1 (6 bases). Germline V CDR1 and CDR2: SQVTM, ANQGSEA. The germline V and J ends were trimmed by 7 bases and 7 bases, with 13 bases remaining between them. This CDR3 spans 11 amino acids. As DNA, the CDR3 is TGCAGCGCGGGACACCCGGGGACCCAGTACTTC. This sequence encodes CSAGHPGTQYF.